This T cell receptor beta chain was recorded in a study of cytomegalovirus exposure and HLA in healthy donors (dated by TCRdb to about 2017). Regarding the study in general: According to an earlier analysis of 587 of the donors, some 180 million T cells yielded roughly 100 million unique TCR beta sequences and around 300 Gb of sequence data. Around 330 gigabases of sequencing data and around 85 million unique TCR sequences made up an early release that covered nearly 650 HLA-typed donors. Of the roughly 430 genotyped donors, about 80% fell in the genetic ancestry cluster associated with self-reported Caucasian donors. The aim of the study was to test whether cataloging public T cell receptors could identify signatures of past pathogen exposure. The T cell repertoires of roughly 660 subjects were profiled by immunosequencing and related to cytomegalovirus serostatus. A separate validation cohort of some 130 different subjects was used in addition to the roughly 700-subject first cohort. The study combined high-throughput TCR immunosequencing, statistical association of individual TCRs with disease status, and machine learning to predict cytomegalovirus infection status. To study patterns of TCR occurrence, a later analysis re-analyzed previously published TCR beta repertoires from around 670 donors and added high-resolution HLA genotyping. The later analysis used no new phenotypic data to find candidate immune exposures, relying instead on TCR beta sequences and their occurrence across donors. To decide whether each TCR beta V gene segment behaved as functional or pseudogenic, an earlier analysis of nearly 600 of the donors relied on high-throughput TCR beta sequencing. Donor age, sex, ethnicity and CMV serostatus were compiled alongside the repertoire data. A later genetic analysis took genome-wide SNP genotypes for 398 of the 666 donors and used that subset as a discovery cohort. All discovery cohort repertoires had been generated on a single sequencing platform. Class I and class II HLA loci were covered by the typing at four-digit resolution. The number of typed donors differed by locus: roughly 629-630 for A, B, C, DRB1 and DQB1; approximately 530 for DQA1; 606 for DPA1; and some 450 for DPB1. Four or five DR-DQ haplotypes were handled as single units for association and clustering because linkage in the cohort was strong. Among approximately 370 genotyped donors of the cohort, an average of roughly 230,000 unique TCR beta nucleotide sequences was sequenced per donor, of which about 18% were non-productive.

What the authors observed across the whole study: V-gene and J-gene trimming of TCR beta chains was associated with a missense DCLRE1C variant in a later genetic analysis, and the association was replicated in an independent cohort. The study gave a list of over 150 TCR beta chains associated with cytomegalovirus. Correlated functional status among segregating V segments might reflect linkage disequilibrium, but an unknown experimental factor could not be ruled out. Specific HLA alleles were associated with 15,000 to 20,000 TCR beta sequences at a false discovery rate of 0.05 in a later analysis. Some IMGT-functional V segments, including TRBV6-2 and TRBV6-3, could not be distinguished by the 87-base-pair reads and were therefore excluded. Because HLA typing was missing for some donors at each locus, association tests included only the typed subset. The classifier was reported to diagnose cytomegalovirus status with high specificity and sensitivity in both the original and validation cohorts. Roughly uniform sequencing depth across donors was assumed in presence/absence analyses, although this assumption may not hold. The cohort was sequenced for TCR beta chains only, and without alpha or paired-chain data the features that could be detected were limited. A further reported finding was that TCR beta sequences accurately predicted the HLA-A and HLA-B alleles for most subjects in the first cohort. Compared with equally common non-associated chains, HLA-associated TCR beta chains in a later analysis were more clonally expanded and had lower generation probabilities. According to a later analysis, TCR association rates differed among HLA loci, with DRB1 alleles showing the most associated TCRs and HLA-C alleles showing the fewest. In an earlier analysis of 587 of the donors, most TCR beta V segments appeared in productive rearrangements about 87% or about 30% of the time, broadly matching IMGT annotations. It was suggested by the authors that the approach could potentially be generalized to other disease states and immunological phenotypes. Because counts were too low, roughly 18 rarely observed V segments, including chromosome 9 orphons, were left out of the earlier analysis of 587 of the donors. The only immune exposure information available for the cohort was CMV serostatus. A few of the identified cytomegalovirus-associated TCR beta chains were confirmed in vitro to be specific for cytomegalovirus antigens. Compared with the approximately 720-donor mean, donors in an Asian-associated ancestry cluster had fewer N-insertions in productive TCRs, according to a later genetic analysis. In a later analysis, most CMV-associated TCR beta chains were found to appear HLA-restricted, with HLA associations seemingly driven largely by CMV exposure. A later analysis reported that several top co-occurrence clusters appeared linked to parvovirus B19, influenza, CMV and Epstein-Barr virus. While some public TCRs were present in many individuals, most TCR sequences turned up only very rarely across donors. A group of highly shared sequence variants was considered likely to be a technical artifact of the sequencing pipeline. Strong co-occurrence of HLA alleles, especially DR and DQ, made assigning TCR associations to individual alleles difficult.

Notes on this clone: Its cognate antigen has yet to be identified. Qualities for individual bases were not recorded, and no much larger clone is one base off.

Per the germline V gene (reference sequence), MNHEY is the CDR1 and SMNVEV is the CDR2. Trimming removed 8 bases from V and 0 bases from J; the gene matches leave 18 bases unexplained. The CDR3 has 20 amino acids, counting the end cysteine and phenylalanine. The entry retains the CDR3 DNA only, 60 bases that are in frame from base 1. Library creation used the immunoSEQ multiplex PCR assay. For the multiplex PCR, a mixture combining 60 forward primers for TCR Vbeta segments and 13 reverse primers for TCR Jbeta segments was used. The CDR3 region of rearranged TCR beta genes was amplified from genomic DNA by a multiplex PCR assay. The Illumina HiSeq System was used to sequence the amplified TCR beta libraries as 87-base-pair reads. In the original analysis: A later analysis counted about 80 million unique TCR beta chains across the 700 or so repertoires, and around 12 million of these chains were shared by at least two donors. Raw reads were error-corrected and collapsed into unique sequences with a nearest-neighbor algorithm that merged closely related sequences to remove PCR and sequencing errors. CDR3 sequences were aligned to IMGT reference sequences to assign V, D and J gene segments. For a sequence to be retained, a match of at least six nucleotides to both a V gene segment and a J gene segment was required. Rearrangements were classified as productive when the CDR3 lacked stop codons and remained in frame with V and J, and all other rearrangements were classified as non-productive. Following IMGT convention, CDR3 was defined as the stretch from the second conserved V-encoded cysteine up to the conserved J-encoded phenylalanine. Sequences without an unambiguous match to a single V gene segment were excluded from the earlier analysis of about 600 of the donors. An earlier analysis of roughly 590 of the donors called V segments functional above 56.7% productive rearrangements and segregating when the between-donor standard deviation exceeded 5%. To diagnose cytomegalovirus status from the catalog of TCR beta chain sequences, a statistical classification framework was built. V and J gene assignment, in a later analysis, came from comparing TCR nucleotide sequences with IMGT/GENE-DB human TR gene sequences. The TCRdist pipeline was used in a later analysis to assign CDR3 sequences and most-parsimonious VDJ recombination scenarios. A later analysis defined each TCR beta chain by its CDR3 amino acid sequence plus V-gene family, and excluded reads lacking a unique V-gene family. To address suspected cross-contamination and a sequencing artifact, a later analysis removed under 600 highly shared, low-generation-probability nucleotide sequences. A later analysis calculated a clonal expansion index for each public chain from normalized within-repertoire ranks of inferred template counts. In a later analysis, generation probabilities were computed using a VDJ recombination model fitted to out-of-frame rearrangements, and the results were checked against IGoR. Hypergeometric tests were used in a later analysis to score TCR-TCR, TCR-HLA and TCR-CMV co-occurrence, with a repertoire-size bias correction applied to the TCR pairs. In a later analysis, false discovery rates were estimated by permuting HLA or CMV assignments 20 times. In a later analysis, co-occurring TCRs were grouped using DBSCAN, and TCRdist sequence similarity was added for clustering within HLA-allele-positive subsets. Repertoires with fewer than 30,000 or more than 120,000 public chains were left out of co-occurrence clustering, as were four to six repertoires with anomalous nucleotide sharing. In its TCRdb copy, this immuneACCESS table keeps in-frame sequences only and misses some clones. Where compared with another copy, unresolved V genes explain less than half of these, and the others have no known cause. V and J calls and clone size come straight from that table; D and trimming were deduced from the DNA. For this sample the table gives more than 95,000 clones, of which 65% to 90% were detected only once. Of the sample, 3.9% falls within the top ten clones.

The cohort was made up of approximately 670 healthy bone marrow donors. All cohort members were sampled while nominally healthy, although unrecorded immune exposures were likely present. The donor was CMV seronegative and was included in the group of under 450 seronegative cohort members. Every donor gave a peripheral blood sample, and the peripheral blood mononuclear cells from that sample were used for TCR beta sequencing. The Qiagen DNeasy Blood Extraction Kit was used to extract genomic DNA from the blood cell samples. The sample taken for sequencing was PBMCs. The clonotype originates from a woman under 40 in good health and CMV-seronegative. The rearranged chain carries TRBV27 and TRBJ2-7; the central 14 bases match TRBD2. This receptor carries the CDR3 CASRSRRRGLAGEGSYEQYF. The DNA sequence reads TGTGCCAGCCGATCTAGAAGACGGGGACTAGCGGGAGAGGGCTCCTACGAGCAGTACTTC.